This T cell receptor (beta chain) appears in the sequencing data of a study of shared clonotypes between healthy human individuals. Across the study: The donors, two women and three men, were aged 18 to 49.

This clone occurred once. In replicate PCRs of unsorted PBMC, approximately 0.3 ug DNA, 31,000 or so T cell genomes, was used. Authors' data handling: Junction-only sequences without quality scores came from ImmunoSEQ, so filtering differed. Generated by immunoSEQ multiplex PCR, the TCRdb table keeps only in-frame clones and is missing some. The V and J calls and the clone size are those of that table, but D and trimming were determined from the DNA. Of about 490,000 clones listed, 81% are singletons. CDR3 length equals 12 residues. V lost 2 bases and J 4 bases, leaving 5 bases between the germline ends. In germline, CDR1 is MGHDK, CDR2 SYGVNS.

The origin of this receptor is a woman aged 35 to 49 in good health. Some clones in this sample may be carry-over from other donors' samples. This rearrangement joins TRBV25-1 to TRBJ2-5; D gene uncertain. Sequencing used PBMCs. This chain's CDR3 is CASSERVETQYF. DNA for the CDR3: TGTGCCAGCAGTGAAAGGGTAGAGACCCAGTACTTC.